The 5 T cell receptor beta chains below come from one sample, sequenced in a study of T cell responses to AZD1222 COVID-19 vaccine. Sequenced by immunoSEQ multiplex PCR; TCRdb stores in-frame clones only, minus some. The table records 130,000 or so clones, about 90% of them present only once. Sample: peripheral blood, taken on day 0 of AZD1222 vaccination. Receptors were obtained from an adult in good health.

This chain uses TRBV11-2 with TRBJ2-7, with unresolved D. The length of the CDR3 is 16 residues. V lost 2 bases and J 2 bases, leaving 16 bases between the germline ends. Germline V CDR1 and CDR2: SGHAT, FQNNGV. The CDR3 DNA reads TGTGCCAGCAGCTTATTATCAAGCCTCGACCCCTACGAGCAGTACTTC. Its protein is CASSLLSSLDPYEQYF.

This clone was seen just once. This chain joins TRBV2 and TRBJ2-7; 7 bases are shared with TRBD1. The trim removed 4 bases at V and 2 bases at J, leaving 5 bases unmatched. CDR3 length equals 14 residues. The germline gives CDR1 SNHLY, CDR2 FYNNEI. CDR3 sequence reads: CASSGDRGTYEQYF. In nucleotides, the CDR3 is TGTGCCAGCAGTGGGGACAGAGGAACCTACGAGCAGTACTTC. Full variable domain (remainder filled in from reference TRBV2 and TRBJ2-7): EPEVTQTPSHQVTQMGQEVILRCVPISNHLYFYWYRQILGQKVEFLVSFYNNEISEKSEIFDDQFSVERPDGSNFTLKIRSTKLEDSAMYFCASSGDRGTYEQYFGPGTRLTVT.

This chain's CDR3 is CASSLSGGLTGELFF. The CDR3 coding sequence is TGTGCCAGCAGTTTAAGCGGGGGGTTGACCGGGGAGCTGTTTTTT. The chain couples TRBV27 to TRBJ2-2; 9 positions agree with TRBD2. J gave up 5 bases and V 2 bases, and 3 bases lay outside the gene matches. From germline, CDR1 is MNHEY and CDR2 SMNVEV (reference sequence). The CDR3 has 15 residues.

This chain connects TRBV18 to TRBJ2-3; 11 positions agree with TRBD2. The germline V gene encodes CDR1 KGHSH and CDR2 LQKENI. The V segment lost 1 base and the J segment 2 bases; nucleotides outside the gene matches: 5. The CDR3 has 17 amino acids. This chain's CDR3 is CASSPQLAGGPTDTQYF. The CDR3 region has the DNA TGTGCCAGCTCACCACAGCTAGCGGGGGGACCCACAGATACGCAGTATTTT.

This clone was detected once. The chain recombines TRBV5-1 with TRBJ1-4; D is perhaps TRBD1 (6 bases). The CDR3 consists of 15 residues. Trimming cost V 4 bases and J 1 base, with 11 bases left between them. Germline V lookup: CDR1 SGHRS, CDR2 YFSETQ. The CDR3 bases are TGCGCCAGCAGCCCGCGCAGGGGAACTAATGAAAAACTGTTTTTT. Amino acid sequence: CASSPRRGTNEKLFF.